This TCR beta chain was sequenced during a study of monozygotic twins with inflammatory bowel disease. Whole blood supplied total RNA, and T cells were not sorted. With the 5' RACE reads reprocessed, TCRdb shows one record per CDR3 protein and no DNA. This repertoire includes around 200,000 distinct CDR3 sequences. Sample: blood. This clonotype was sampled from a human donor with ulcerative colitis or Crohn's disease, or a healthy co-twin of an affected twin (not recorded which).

The CDR3 sequence: CASSPSISTDTQYF. The chain has TRBV7-2 and TRBJ2-3; TCRdb reports TRBD2, a call that lacks DNA to check it against. CDR1 and CDR2 from the germline V gene are SGHTA and FQGNSA. This CDR3 is built from 14 residues.